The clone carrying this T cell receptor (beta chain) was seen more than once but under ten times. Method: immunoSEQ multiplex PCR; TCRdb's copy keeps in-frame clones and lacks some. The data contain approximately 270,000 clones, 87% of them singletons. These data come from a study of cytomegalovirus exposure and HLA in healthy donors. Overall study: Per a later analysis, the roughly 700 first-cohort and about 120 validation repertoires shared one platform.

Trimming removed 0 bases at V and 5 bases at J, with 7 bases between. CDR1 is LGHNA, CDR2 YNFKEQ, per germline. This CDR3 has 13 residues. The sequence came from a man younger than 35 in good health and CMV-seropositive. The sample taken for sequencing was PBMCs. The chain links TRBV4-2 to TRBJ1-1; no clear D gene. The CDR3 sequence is CASSQDPGTEAFF. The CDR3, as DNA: TGTGCCAGCAGCCAAGATCCGGGGACTGAAGCTTTCTTT.